The 27 T cell receptor beta chains reported below all come from one sample, sequenced in a study of IL-17A CD8 T cells in psoriatic arthritis synovium. IL-17A and IFNgamma secretion assays labeled CD3+ T cells stimulated more than 1.4 hours with PMA and ionomycin. The synovial fluid came from psoriatic arthritis joints with active inflammation. Using immunoSEQ multiplex PCR, the repertoire was profiled, and TCRdb retains in-frame clones only, with some absent. Of approximately 2,300 clones detected, around 74% appear once; the ten largest clones hold roughly 15%. What was sequenced was IFN-gamma+ CD8+ T cells from synovial fluid. The subset: IL-17A-IFNgamma+ memory CD8+ (Tc1) cells. The receptors were sampled from a human donor with psoriatic arthritis.

This clone was counted once. In DNA form, the CDR3 reads TGCGCCAGCAGTTATACGGGACAGGGGAACACTGAAGCTTTCTTT. Its translation: CASSYTGQGNTEAFF. This chain links TRBV5-1 with TRBJ1-1; TRBD1 agrees at 9 bases. The length of the CDR3 is 15 residues. CDR1 is SGHRS, CDR2 YFSETQ, per germline. J lost 1 base, V lost 5 bases, and 6 bases had no gene match. Based on the CDR3 plus reference TRBV5-1 and TRBJ1-1, the full variable domain is KAGVTQTPRYLIKTRGQQVTLSCSPISGHRSVSWYQQTPGQGLQFLFEYFSETQRNKGNFPGRFSGRQFSNSRSEMNVSTLELGDSALYLCASSYTGQGNTEAFFGQGTRLTVV.

The chain employs TRBV6-1 and TRBJ2-1; 8 nucleotides agree with TRBD2. V lost 6 bases to trimming and J lost 6 bases; unmatched junction nucleotides: 7. This CDR3 contains 14 residues. Germline CDR1 and CDR2: MNHNS and SASEGT. The CDR3 DNA is TGTGCCAGCAGCCCTCGGCGGGGGGTCAATGAGCAGTTCTTC. Amino acid sequence: CASSPRRGVNEQFF.

The genes are TRBV19 and TRBJ2-5; 9 positions match TRBD2. This CDR3 comprises 15 residues. The germline V gene encodes CDR1 LNHDA and CDR2 SQIVND (reference sequence). V dropped 5 bases and J dropped 5; count of bases not matched to a gene: 9. CDR3 sequence reads: CASSEAGGPRETQYF. The CDR3 DNA is TGTGCCAGTAGTGAGGCGGGGGGGCCGAGGGAGACCCAGTACTTC.

The V and J genes are TRBV2 and TRBJ2-2; 9 bases are shared with TRBD1. The V and J ends lost 6 bases and 7 bases, in that order; junction bases with no gene match: 15. The CDR3 contains 17 residues. CDR1 and CDR2 from the germline V gene are SNHLY and FYNNEI. CDR3 residues: CASSLQNRGRRGGELFF. Written as DNA, the CDR3 is TGTGCCAGCAGCCTCCAGAACAGGGGGCGCCGTGGCGGGGAGCTGTTTTTT.

V and J are TRBV5-1 and TRBJ2-2; D is unresolved. Per the germline V gene, CDR1 is SGHRS and CDR2 is YFSETQ. This CDR3 has 15 residues. V shed 3 bases and J shed 0 bases, with 9 bases lying between them. The CDR3 bases are TGCGCCAGCAGCTCAACTACCGCGAACACCGGGGAGCTGTTTTTT. It specifies CASSSTTANTGELFF.

This clone has just a few counts. The chain couples TRBV19 to TRBJ1-1; the D gene is possibly TRBD1 (6 bases). Germline lookup yields CDR1 LNHDA and CDR2 SQIVND (reference sequence). The ends were cut back, 6 bases at V and 4 bases at J, with 12 bases in the middle. CDR3 length equals 13 residues. The CDR3 region has the DNA TGTGCCAGTAGGTGGGGGCATTCCACTGAAGCTTTCTTT. Translation: CASRWGHSTEAFF.

The chain links TRBV19 to TRBJ1-2, with D unclear. CDR1 LNHDA and CDR2 SQIVND come from the germline V gene (reference sequence). This CDR3 comprises 11 residues. V lost 6 bases to trimming and J lost 4 bases, with 6 bases between them. CDR3 sequence: CASSYSYGYTF. The CDR3 DNA reads TGTGCCAGTAGCTATTCCTATGGCTACACCTTC.

This chain uses TRBV10-2 with TRBJ1-6; no definite D call. Germline values: CDR1 WSHSY, CDR2 SAAADI. V lost 3 bases to trimming and J lost 6 bases, with 15 bases between them. The CDR3 consists of 16 residues. The CDR3 loop is CASSDFISQRNSPLHF. CDR3 sequence (DNA): TGCGCCAGCAGTGATTTCATTTCACAACGTAATTCACCCCTCCACTTT.

The rearrangement joins TRBV19 to TRBJ1-4, with D hard to call. This CDR3 comprises 13 residues. CDR1 is LNHDA, CDR2 SQIVND, per germline (reference sequence). V was trimmed by 7 bases and J by 8 bases, leaving 14 bases between them. The CDR3, as DNA: TGTGCCAGTAATCAGGTGGAAGGGGAAAAACTGTTTTTT. Its protein product is CASNQVEGEKLFF.

This clone was counted a few times. This chain connects TRBV10-3 to TRBJ2-7; perhaps TRBD2 as D (6 bases). The CDR3 contains 14 residues. V shed 3 bases and J shed 4 bases, with 13 bases lying between them. The germline gives CDR1 ENHRY, CDR2 SYGVKD. CDR3 sequence reads: CAISEGDSIYEQYF. CDR3 in DNA: TGTGCCATCAGTGAAGGGGACTCCATTTACGAGCAGTACTTC.

On this clone itself: Other DNA sequences in this specimen translate into the identical CDR3. V gene TRBV7-3 combines with J gene TRBJ1-1; no reliable D call. The CDR3 is made up of 14 amino acids. With 4 bases removed from V and 0 bases from J, the gap between germline ends came to 9 bases. The germline gives CDR1 SGHTA, CDR2 FQGTGA. The CDR3 here is CASSSGQVNTEAFF. In nucleotides, the CDR3 is TGTGCCAGCAGCTCTGGGCAAGTGAACACTGAAGCTTTCTTT.

The J gene is TRBJ1-2, the V gene TRBV9; a weak D match, TRBD1 (6 bases). Germline V CDR1 and CDR2: SGDLS, YYNGEE. There are 16 residues in the CDR3. V gave up 4 bases and J gave up 0 bases, with 16 bases separating them. The CDR3 loop is CASSPPGQLANYGYTF. In nucleotides, the CDR3 is TGTGCCAGCAGCCCCCCCGGACAGTTAGCTAACTATGGCTACACCTTC.

A few counts support this clone. This chain connects TRBV5-1 to TRBJ1-1, with D hard to call. This CDR3 has 14 residues. Deletions cut 0 bases from V and 6 bases from J, with 12 bases between. The V gene's germline CDR1 is SGHRS and CDR2 YFSETQ. CDR3: CASSLGSGVSEAFF. CDR3 DNA: TGCGCCAGCAGCTTGGGGAGTGGGGTCTCTGAAGCTTTCTTT.

V gene TRBV6-1 combines with J gene TRBJ2-7; no reliable D call. The CDR3 has 15 amino acids. Deletions cut 1 base from V and 0 bases from J, with 10 bases between. Germline CDR1 and CDR2: MNHNS and SASEGT. CDR3 sequence: CASSEVKSPSYEQYF. The DNA for the CDR3 is TGTGCCAGCAGTGAAGTTAAGAGTCCCTCCTACGAGCAGTACTTC.

This clone was picked up a small number of times. The chain's CDR3 is CASSLSPNTGFTQPQHF. The CDR3 DNA follows: TGTGCCAGCAGCTTATCCCCTAACACAGGGTTCACTCAGCCCCAGCATTTT. The chain employs TRBV7-2 and TRBJ1-5; a weak D match, TRBD1 (6 bases). Germline CDR1 SGHTA, CDR2 FQGNSA. This CDR3 comprises 17 residues. The germline V and J ends were trimmed by 2 bases and 6 bases, with 20 bases remaining between them. Drawing the rest from reference TRBV7-2 and TRBJ1-5, the complete variable domain is GAGVSQSPSNKVTEKGKDVELRCDPISGHTALYWYRQSLGQGLEFLIYFQGNSAPDKSGLPSDRFSAERTGGSVSTLTIQRTQQEDSAVYLCASSLSPNTGFTQPQHFGDGTRLSIL.

The chain combines TRBV11-2 with TRBJ2-5; 11 bases align to TRBD2. The CDR3 is made up of 15 amino acids. Germline CDR1 is SGHAT and CDR2 is FQNNGV. V lost 4 bases, J lost 2 bases, and 3 bases stayed unmatched. The CDR3 nucleotides are TGTGCCAGCAGCTATAGCGGGGGGGTACAAGAGACCCAGTACTTC. Protein product: CASSYSGGVQETQYF.

The chain recombines TRBV13 with TRBJ1-5, with TRBD1 identical over 8 bases. Germline V gene lookup returns CDR1 PRHDT and CDR2 FYEKMQ (reference sequence). The CDR3 is made up of 15 amino acids. Losses at the gene ends were 0 bases for V and 7 bases for J; bases not matched to a gene: 5. The CDR3 DNA follows: TGTGCCAGCAGCTTAGGCCAGGGGGCGGGGCAGCCCCAGCATTTT. It translates to CASSLGQGAGQPQHF.

The chain joins TRBV5-6 to TRBJ1-2; D not resolved. V dropped 7 bases and J dropped 4 bases, with 11 bases sitting between them. This CDR3 spans 12 amino acids. Germline loops: CDR1 SGHDT, CDR2 YYEEEE. The CDR3 DNA reads TGTGCCAGCCGTGACTTATCCTATGGCTACACCTTC. Amino acids: CASRDLSYGYTF.

This clone came up a few times. The chain carries TRBV6-5 and TRBJ1-5, with a tentative D call TRBD1 (5 bases). Trimming removed 7 bases from V and 2 bases from J, with 15 bases in between. Germline assignment: CDR1 MNHEY and CDR2 SVGAGI. This CDR3 region has 15 residues. The CDR3 DNA follows: TGTGCCAGCACCCAAAACTGGGGGGGCAATCAGCCCCAGCATTTT. Translated, it gives CASTQNWGGNQPQHF.

The J gene is TRBJ2-2, the V gene TRBV12-5, with D uncertain. The germline V gene encodes CDR1 LGHNT and CDR2 FRNRAP. Trimming took off 1 base at V and 9 bases at J, with 6 bases between the two ends. The CDR3 is 12 amino acids. DNA for the CDR3: TGTGCTAGTGGTTTGGAGGGAAGGGAGCTGTTTTTT. Protein product: CASGLEGRELFF.

J is TRBJ1-2 and V is TRBV5-5, with D uncertain. The ends were cut back, 0 bases at V and 3 bases at J, with 12 bases in the middle. The germline V gene encodes CDR1 SGHKS and CDR2 YYEKEE (reference sequence). The CDR3 has 15 residues. In DNA, the CDR3 is TGTGCCAGCAGCTTGGAGCAGTCCACCTACTATGGCTACACCTTC. This codes for CASSLEQSTYYGYTF.

This clone occurred a few times. This chain connects TRBV7-6 to TRBJ2-1; 11 positions match TRBD1. CDR1 and CDR2 from the germline V gene are SGHVS and FNYEAQ. V dropped 5 bases and J dropped 6; count of bases not matched to a gene: 6. The CDR3 is 15 amino acids. CDR3 residues: CASSPGQGVINEQFF. CDR3 in DNA: TGTGCCAGCAGCCCGGGACAGGGGGTCATCAATGAGCAGTTCTTC.

This chain connects TRBV9 to TRBJ2-7, with TRBD2 matching over 7 bases. V was pared by 3 bases and J by 3 bases, with 9 bases of the junction left unmatched. This CDR3 is built from 15 residues. CDR1 is SGDLS and CDR2 is YYNGEE in the germline V gene. The CDR3 DNA follows: TGTGCCAGCAGCGCTGCCGTTGGACTAGGCTACGAGCAGTACTTC. It translates to CASSAAVGLGYEQYF. Filled out from reference TRBV9 and TRBJ2-7, the complete variable domain reads DSGVTQTPKHLITATGQRVTLRCSPRSGDLSVYWYQQSLDQGLQFLIQYYNGEERAKGNILERFSAQQFPDLHSELNLSSLELGDSALYFCASSAAVGLGYEQYFGPGTRLTVT.

This clone was picked up one time. The gene calls are TRBV29-1 and TRBJ2-1, with D perhaps being TRBD1 or TRBD2 (6 bases each). The CDR3 extends over 12 amino acids. Trimming left V 2 bases short and J 8 bases short, with 10 bases between. CDR1 SQVTM and CDR2 ANQGSEA come from the germline V gene. CDR3 residues: CSVERGLHEQFF. DNA of the CDR3: TGCAGCGTTGAACGGGGGCTCCATGAGCAGTTCTTC.

J is TRBJ1-3 and V is TRBV9, with TRBD1 identical over 9 bases. J lost 4 bases, V lost 3 bases, and 5 bases had no gene match. The CDR3 is 15 amino acids. Germline V gene data show CDR1 as SGDLS and CDR2 as YYNGEE. CDR3 DNA: TGTGCCAGCAGCGCCGGGACAGGGCCGGGAAACACCATATATTTT. This codes for CASSAGTGPGNTIYF.

The V and J genes are TRBV6-5 and TRBJ1-5; D perhaps matches TRBD1 (6 bases). V lost 6 bases and J 9 bases, leaving 15 bases between the germline ends. Germline CDR1 and CDR2: MNHEY and SVGAGI. CDR3 length: 13 amino acids. The CDR3 nucleotides are TGTGCCAGCAGAACTACAGGGCCAAGGCCCCAGCATTTT. This codes for CASRTTGPRPQHF.

This clone occurred once. The chain carries TRBV28 and TRBJ1-5, with 9 positions matching TRBD1. CDR1 MDHEN and CDR2 SYDVKM come from the germline V gene. After removal of 6 bases from V and 11 bases from J, the junction contained 17 bases not matched to a gene. The CDR3 sequence is 16 residues long. The CDR3 bases are TGTGCCAGCAGCTATCTCCGGGACAGGGTGACTGATACCCAGCATTTT. Amino acid sequence: CASSYLRDRVTDTQHF.